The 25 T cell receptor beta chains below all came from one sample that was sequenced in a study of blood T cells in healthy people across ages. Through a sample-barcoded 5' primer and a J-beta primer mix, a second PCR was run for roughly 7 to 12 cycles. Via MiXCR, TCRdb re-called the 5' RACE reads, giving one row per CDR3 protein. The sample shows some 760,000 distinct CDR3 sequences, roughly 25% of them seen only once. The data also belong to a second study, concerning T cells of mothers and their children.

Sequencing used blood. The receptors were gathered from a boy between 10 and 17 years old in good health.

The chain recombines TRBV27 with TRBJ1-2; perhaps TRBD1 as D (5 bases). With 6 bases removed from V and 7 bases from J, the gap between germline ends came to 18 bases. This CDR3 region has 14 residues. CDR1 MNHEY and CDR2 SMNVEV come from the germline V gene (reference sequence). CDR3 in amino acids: CASSPGSGLGGYTF. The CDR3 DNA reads TGTGCCAGCAGCCCTGGGTCGGGGCTTGGTGGCTACACCTTC.

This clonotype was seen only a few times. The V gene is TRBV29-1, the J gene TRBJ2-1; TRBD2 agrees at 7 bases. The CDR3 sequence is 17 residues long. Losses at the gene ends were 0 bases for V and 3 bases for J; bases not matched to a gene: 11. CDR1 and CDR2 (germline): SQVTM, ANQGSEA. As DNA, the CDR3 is TGCAGCGTTGAAGAGCCGCGGCCTAGCGGATTCTACAATGAGCAGTTCTTC. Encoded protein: CSVEEPRPSGFYNEQFF.

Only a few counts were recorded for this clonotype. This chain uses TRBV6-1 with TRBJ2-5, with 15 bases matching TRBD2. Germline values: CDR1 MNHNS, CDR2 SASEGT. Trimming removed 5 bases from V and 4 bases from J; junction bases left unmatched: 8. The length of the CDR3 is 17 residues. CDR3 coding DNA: TGTGCCAGCAGTAGGACTAGCGGGAGGGCCACCGGAGAGACCCAGTACTTC. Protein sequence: CASSRTSGRATGETQYF.

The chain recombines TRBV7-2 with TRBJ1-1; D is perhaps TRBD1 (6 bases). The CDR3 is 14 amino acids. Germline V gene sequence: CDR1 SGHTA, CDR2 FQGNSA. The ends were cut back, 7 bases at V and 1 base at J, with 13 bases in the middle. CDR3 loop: CASIPGHSNTEAFF. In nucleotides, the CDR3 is TGTGCCAGCATCCCGGGACACTCGAACACTGAAGCTTTCTTT.

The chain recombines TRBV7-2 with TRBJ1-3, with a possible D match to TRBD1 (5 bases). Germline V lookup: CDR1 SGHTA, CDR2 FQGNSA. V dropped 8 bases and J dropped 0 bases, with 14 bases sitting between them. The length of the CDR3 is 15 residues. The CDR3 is CASQAGGGSGNTIYF. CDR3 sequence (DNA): TGTGCCAGCCAAGCCGGCGGGGGCTCTGGAAACACCATATATTTT.

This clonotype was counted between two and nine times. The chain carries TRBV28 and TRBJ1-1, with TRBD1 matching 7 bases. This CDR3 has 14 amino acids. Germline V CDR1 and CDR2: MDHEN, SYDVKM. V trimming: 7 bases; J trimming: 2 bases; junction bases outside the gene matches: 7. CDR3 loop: CASTKDRPNTEAFF. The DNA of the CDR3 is TGTGCCAGCACCAAGGACAGGCCTAACACTGAAGCTTTCTTT.

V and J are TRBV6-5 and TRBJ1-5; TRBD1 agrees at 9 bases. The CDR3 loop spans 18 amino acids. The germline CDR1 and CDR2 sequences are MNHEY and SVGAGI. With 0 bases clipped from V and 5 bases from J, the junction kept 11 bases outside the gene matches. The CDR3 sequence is CASSYSLPGTGLHQPQHF. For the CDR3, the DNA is TGTGCCAGCAGTTACTCCCTACCCGGGACAGGGCTACATCAGCCCCAGCATTTT.

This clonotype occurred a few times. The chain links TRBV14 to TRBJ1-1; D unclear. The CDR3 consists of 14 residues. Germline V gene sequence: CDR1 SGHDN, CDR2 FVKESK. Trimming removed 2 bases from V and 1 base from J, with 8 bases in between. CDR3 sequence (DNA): TGTGCCAGCAGCCAATGGAACAAGAACACTGAAGCTTTCTTT. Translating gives CASSQWNKNTEAFF.

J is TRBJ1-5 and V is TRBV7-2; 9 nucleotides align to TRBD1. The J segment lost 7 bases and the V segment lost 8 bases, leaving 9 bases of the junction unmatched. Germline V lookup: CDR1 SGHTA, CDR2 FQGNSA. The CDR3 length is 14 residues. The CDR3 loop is CASQDRGSYQPQHF. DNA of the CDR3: TGTGCCAGCCAAGACAGGGGGTCGTACCAGCCCCAGCATTTT.

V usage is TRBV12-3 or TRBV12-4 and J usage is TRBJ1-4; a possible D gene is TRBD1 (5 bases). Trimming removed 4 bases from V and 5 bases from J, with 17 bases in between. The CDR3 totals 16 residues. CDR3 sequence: CASSSGWDHPNEKLFF. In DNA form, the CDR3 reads TGTGCCAGCAGTTCGGGATGGGACCACCCAAATGAAAAACTGTTTTTT.

The DNA of the CDR3 is TGCGCCAGCAGCGCCCGACTAGCGCACTCCTACGAGCAGTACTTC. It translates to CASSARLAHSYEQYF. The V call is TRBV4-3, the J call TRBJ2-7; the match to TRBD2 covers 8 bases. The germline V gene has CDR1 LGHNA and CDR2 YSLEER. The length of the CDR3 is 15 residues. The J segment lost 0 bases and the V segment lost 5 bases, leaving 6 bases of the junction unmatched.

CDR3 in amino acids: CASSEIGGPLTTNEKLFF. CDR3 bases: TGTGCCAGCAGTGAAATAGGGGGGCCCCTTACAACTAATGAAAAACTGTTTTTT. This sequence joins TRBV6-1 and TRBJ1-4; D might be TRBD1 (6 bases). The CDR3 length is 18 residues. V was shortened by 2 bases and J by 0 bases, with 16 bases between the two germline ends. Germline CDR1 is MNHNS and CDR2 is SASEGT.

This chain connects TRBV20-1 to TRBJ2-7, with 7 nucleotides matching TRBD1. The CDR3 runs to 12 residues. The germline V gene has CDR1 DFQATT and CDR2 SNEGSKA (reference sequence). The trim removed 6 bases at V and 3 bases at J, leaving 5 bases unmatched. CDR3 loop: CSAQGQFYEQYF. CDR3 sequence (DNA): TGCAGTGCCCAGGGACAGTTCTACGAGCAGTACTTC.

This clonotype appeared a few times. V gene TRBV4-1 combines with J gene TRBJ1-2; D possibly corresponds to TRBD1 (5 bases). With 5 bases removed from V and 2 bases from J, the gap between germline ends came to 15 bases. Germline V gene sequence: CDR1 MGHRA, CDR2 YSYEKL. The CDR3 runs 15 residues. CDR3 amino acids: CASSVSGRSNYGYTF. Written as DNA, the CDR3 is TGCGCCAGCAGCGTATCGGGACGGTCCAACTATGGCTACACCTTC.

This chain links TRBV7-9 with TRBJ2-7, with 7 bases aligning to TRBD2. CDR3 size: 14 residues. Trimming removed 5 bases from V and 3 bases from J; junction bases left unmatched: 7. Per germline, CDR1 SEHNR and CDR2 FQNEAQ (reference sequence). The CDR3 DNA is TGTGCCAGCAGCCCACGGGGAGGGTACTACGAGCAGTACTTC. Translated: CASSPRGGYYEQYF.

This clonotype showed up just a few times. The CDR3 region has the DNA TGTGCCAGCAGAGGTACGGGTGGGGGCGAAAAACTGTTTTTT. Amino acid sequence: CASRGTGGGEKLFF. V gene TRBV27 combines with J gene TRBJ1-4, with D perhaps matching TRBD1 (6 bases). Trimming pared 6 bases from V and 8 bases from J, leaving 16 bases between. The CDR3 runs to 14 residues. Per germline, CDR1 MNHEY and CDR2 SMNVEV (reference sequence).

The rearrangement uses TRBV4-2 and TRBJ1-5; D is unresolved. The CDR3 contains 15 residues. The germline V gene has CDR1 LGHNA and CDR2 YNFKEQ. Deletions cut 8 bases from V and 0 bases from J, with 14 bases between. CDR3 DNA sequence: TGTGCCAGCCCGGGCGGCCGGATTAGCAATCAGCCCCAGCATTTT. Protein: CASPGGRISNQPQHF.

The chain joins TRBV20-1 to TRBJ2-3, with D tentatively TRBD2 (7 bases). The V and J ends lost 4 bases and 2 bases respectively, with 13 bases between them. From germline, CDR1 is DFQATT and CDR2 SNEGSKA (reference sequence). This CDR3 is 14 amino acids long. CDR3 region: CSATPGGDTDTQYF. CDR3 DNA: TGCAGTGCTACCCCGGGGGGCGACACAGATACGCAGTATTTT.

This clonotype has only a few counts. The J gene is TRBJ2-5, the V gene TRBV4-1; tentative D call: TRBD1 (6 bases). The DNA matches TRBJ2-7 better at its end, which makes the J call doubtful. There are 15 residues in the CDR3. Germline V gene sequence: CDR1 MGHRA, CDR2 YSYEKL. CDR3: CASSQVQGISYEQYF. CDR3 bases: TGCGCCAGCAGCCAAGTCCAGGGGATTTCCTACGAGCAGTACTTC.

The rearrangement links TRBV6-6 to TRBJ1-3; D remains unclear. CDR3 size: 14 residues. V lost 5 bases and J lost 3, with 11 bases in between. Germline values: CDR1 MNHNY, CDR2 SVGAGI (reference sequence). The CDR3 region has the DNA TGTGCCAGCAGTACCGACACTTATGGAAACACCATATATTTT. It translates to CASSTDTYGNTIYF.

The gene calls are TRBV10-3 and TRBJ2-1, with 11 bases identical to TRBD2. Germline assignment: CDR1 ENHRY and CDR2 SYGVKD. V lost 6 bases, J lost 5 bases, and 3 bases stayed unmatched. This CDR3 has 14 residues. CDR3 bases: TGTGCCATCAGGGGGACTAGCGGCCACAATGAGCAGTTCTTC. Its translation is CAIRGTSGHNEQFF.

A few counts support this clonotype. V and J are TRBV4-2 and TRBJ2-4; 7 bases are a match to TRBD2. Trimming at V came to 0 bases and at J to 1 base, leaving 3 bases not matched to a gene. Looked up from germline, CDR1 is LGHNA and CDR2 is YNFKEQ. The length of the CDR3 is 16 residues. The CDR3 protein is CASSQEIAGAKNIQYF. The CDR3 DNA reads TGTGCCAGCAGCCAAGAGATAGCGGGCGCCAAAAACATTCAGTACTTC.

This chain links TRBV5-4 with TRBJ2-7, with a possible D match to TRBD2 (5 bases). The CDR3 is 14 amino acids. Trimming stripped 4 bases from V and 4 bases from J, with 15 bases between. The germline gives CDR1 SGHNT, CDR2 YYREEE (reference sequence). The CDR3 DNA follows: TGTGCCAGCAGCCCGGGAAGGTTATCTTACGAGCAGTACTTC. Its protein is CASSPGRLSYEQYF.

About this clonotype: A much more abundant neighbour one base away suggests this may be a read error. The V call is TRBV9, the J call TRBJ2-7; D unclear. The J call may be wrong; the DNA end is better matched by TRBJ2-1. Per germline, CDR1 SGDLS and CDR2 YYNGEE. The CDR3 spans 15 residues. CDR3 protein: CASSVEEVPYNEQFF. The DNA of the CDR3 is TGTGCCAGCAGCGTAGAAGAAGTACCTTACAATGAGCAGTTCTTC.

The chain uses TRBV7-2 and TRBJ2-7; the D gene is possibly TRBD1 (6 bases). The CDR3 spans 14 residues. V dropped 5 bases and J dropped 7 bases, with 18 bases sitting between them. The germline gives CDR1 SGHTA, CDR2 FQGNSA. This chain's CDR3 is CASSSRDKVFEQYF. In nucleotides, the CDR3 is TGTGCCAGCAGCAGCCGGGACAAGGTCTTTGAGCAGTACTTC.